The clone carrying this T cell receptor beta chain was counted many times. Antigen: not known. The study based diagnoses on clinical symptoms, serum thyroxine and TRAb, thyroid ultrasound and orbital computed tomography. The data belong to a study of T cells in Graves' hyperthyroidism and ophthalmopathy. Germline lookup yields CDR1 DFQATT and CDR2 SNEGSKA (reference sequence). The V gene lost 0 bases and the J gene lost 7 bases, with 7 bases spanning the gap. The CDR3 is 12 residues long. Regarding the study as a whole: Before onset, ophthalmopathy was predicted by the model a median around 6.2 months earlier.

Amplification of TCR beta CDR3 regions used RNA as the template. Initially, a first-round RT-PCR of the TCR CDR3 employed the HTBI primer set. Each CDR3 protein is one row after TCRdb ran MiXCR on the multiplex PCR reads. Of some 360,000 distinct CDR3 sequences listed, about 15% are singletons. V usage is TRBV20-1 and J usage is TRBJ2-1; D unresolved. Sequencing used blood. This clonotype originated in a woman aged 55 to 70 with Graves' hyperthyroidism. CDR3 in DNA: TGCAGTGCTAGAGATCCCTTAAATGAGCAGTTCTTC. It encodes CSARDPLNEQFF.